This T cell receptor (beta chain) was profiled in a study of T cell changes during pregnancy in multiple sclerosis. Method: immunoSEQ multiplex PCR; TCRdb's copy keeps in-frame clones and lacks some. Here the sample spans about 59,000 clones, about 90% being singletons. This specimen consisted of peripheral blood, obtained in the second trimester of pregnancy. The sequence was collected from a female donor in good health, enrolled as a control in a pregnancy study.

CDR3 sequence: CAIRLAGGHVDEQFF. CDR3 sequence (DNA): TGTGCCATCAGACTAGCGGGGGGGCACGTAGATGAGCAGTTCTTC. The chain uses TRBV10-3 and TRBJ2-1; TRBD2 matches 13 bases. Germline V lookup: CDR1 ENHRY, CDR2 SYGVKD. The CDR3 has 15 residues. J was trimmed by 8 bases and V by 6 bases; bases with no gene match: 7.